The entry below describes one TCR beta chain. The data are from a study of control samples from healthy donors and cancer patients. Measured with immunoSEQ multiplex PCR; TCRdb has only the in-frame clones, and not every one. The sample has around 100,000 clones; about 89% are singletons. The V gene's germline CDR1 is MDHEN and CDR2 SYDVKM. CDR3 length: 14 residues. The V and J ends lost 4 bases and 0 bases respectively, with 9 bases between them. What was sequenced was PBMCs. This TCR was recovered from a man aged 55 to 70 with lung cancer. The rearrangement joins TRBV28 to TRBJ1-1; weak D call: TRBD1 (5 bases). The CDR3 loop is CASSSGAMNTEAFF. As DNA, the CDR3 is TGTGCCAGCAGTTCCGGGGCTATGAACACTGAAGCTTTCTTT. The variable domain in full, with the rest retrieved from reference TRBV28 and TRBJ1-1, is DVKVTQSSRYLVKRTGEKVFLECVQDMDHENMFWYRQDPGLGLRLIYFSYDVKMKEKGDIPEGYSVSREKKERFSLILESASTNQTSMYLCASSSGAMNTEAFFGQGTRLTVV.